A single T cell receptor beta chain is shown here with its context. The sample comes from a study of blood T cell repertoires in COVID-19. For the study at large: PBMCs, B-cell-depleted T cells, or T cells were the source of the cDNA or gDNA that made up the material.

CDR1 is SGHAT, CDR2 FQNNGV, per germline. This CDR3 comprises 13 residues. The V end was cut by 5 bases, the J end by 2 bases, with 10 bases between. Per the original data handling: Amplification from reference gene primers served as the basis for estimated nucleated cell counts. Using immunoSEQ multiplex PCR, the repertoire was profiled, and TCRdb retains in-frame clones only, with some absent. V, J and clone size reflect that table, while D and trimming were determined from the DNA. The table records some 250,000 clones, approximately 86% of them present only once. The cohort comprised adults aged 18 to 89 years residing in under 30 US areas.

The chain employs TRBV11-2 and TRBJ2-7; D unclear. The material sequenced was PBMCs or T cells enriched from blood (not recorded which). This receptor was identified in a woman aged 35 to 49 with acute COVID-19. CDR3: CASSTHNPYEQYF. The CDR3 nucleotides are TGTGCCAGCAGCACACATAACCCCTACGAGCAGTACTTC.